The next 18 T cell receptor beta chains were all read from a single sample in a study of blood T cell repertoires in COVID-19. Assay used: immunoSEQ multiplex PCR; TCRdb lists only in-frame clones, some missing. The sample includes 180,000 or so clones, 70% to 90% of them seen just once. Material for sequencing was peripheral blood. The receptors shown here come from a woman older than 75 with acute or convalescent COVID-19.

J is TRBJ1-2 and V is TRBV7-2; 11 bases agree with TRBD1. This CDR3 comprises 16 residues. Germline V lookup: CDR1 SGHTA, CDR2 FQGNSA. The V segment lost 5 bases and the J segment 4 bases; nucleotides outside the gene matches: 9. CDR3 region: CASSAGTGGRFYGYTF. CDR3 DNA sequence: TGTGCCAGCAGCGCCGGGACAGGGGGTCGATTCTATGGCTACACCTTC.

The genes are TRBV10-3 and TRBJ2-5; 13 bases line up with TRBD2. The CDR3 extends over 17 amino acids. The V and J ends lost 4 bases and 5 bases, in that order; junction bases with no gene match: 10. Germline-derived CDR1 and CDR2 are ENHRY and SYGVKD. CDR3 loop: CAISGRGLAGTGETQYF. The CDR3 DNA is TGTGCCATCAGTGGCCGGGGACTAGCGGGGACCGGGGAGACCCAGTACTTC.

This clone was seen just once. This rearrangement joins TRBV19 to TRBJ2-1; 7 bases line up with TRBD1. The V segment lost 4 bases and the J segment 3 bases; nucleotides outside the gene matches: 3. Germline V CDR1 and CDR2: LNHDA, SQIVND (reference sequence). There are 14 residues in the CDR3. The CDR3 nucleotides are TGTGCCAGTAGTACGGGACAGCACTACAATGAGCAGTTCTTC. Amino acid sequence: CASSTGQHYNEQFF.

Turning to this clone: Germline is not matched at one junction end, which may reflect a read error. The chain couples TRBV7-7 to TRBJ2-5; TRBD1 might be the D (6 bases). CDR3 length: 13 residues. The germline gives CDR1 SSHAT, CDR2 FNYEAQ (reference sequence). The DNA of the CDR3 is TGTGCTAGCACCACAGGGTACCAAGAGACCCAGTACTTC. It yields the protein CASTTGYQETQYF. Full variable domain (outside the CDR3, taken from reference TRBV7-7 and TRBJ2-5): GAGVSQSPRYKVTKRGQDVTLRCDPISSHATLYWYQQALGQGPEFLTYFNYEAQPDKSGLPSDRFSAERPEGSISTLTIQRTEQRDSAMYRCASTTGYQETQYFGPGTRLLVL.

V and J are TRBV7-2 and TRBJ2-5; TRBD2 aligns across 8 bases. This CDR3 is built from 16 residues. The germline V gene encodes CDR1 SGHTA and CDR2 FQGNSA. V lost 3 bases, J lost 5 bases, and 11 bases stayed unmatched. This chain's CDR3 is CASSLSGTRLWETQYF. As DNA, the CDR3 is TGTGCCAGCAGCTTGTCCGGGACTAGACTTTGGGAGACCCAGTACTTC.

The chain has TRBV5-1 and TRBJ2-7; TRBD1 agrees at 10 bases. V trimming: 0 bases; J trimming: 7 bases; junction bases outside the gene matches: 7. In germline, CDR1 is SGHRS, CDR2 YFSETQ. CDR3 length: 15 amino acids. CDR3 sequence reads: CASSLAGQGMREQYF. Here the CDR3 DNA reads TGCGCCAGCAGCTTGGCGGGACAGGGGATGAGGGAGCAGTACTTC.

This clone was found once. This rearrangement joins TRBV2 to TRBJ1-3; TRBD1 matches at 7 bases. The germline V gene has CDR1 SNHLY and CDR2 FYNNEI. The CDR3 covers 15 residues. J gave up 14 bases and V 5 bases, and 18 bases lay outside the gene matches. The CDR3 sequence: CASSSRDSGSTHLYF. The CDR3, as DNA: TGTGCCAGCAGTAGCCGGGACAGCGGTTCCACCCATCTATATTTT.

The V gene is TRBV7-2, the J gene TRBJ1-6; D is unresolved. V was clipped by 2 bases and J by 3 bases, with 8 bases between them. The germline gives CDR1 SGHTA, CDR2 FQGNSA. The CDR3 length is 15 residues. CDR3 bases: TGTGCCAGCAGCTTAACCAGAGGCTATAATTCACCCCTCCACTTT. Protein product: CASSLTRGYNSPLHF. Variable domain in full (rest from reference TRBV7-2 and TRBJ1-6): GAGVSQSPSNKVTEKGKDVELRCDPISGHTALYWYRQSLGQGLEFLIYFQGNSAPDKSGLPSDRFSAERTGGSVSTLTIQRTQQEDSAVYLCASSLTRGYNSPLHFGNGTRLTVT.

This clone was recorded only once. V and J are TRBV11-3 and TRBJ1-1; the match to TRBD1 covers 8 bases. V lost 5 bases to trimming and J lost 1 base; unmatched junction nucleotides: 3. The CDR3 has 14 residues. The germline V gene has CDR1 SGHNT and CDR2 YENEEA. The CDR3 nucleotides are TGTGCCAGCAGCCACAGGGGGGAGAACACTGAAGCTTTCTTT. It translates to CASSHRGENTEAFF.

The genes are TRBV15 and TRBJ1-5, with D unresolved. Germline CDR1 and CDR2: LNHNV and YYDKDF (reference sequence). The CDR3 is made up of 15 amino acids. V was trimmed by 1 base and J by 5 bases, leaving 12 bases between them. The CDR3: CATSRVTSVYQPQHF. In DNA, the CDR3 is TGTGCCACCAGCAGAGTAACTTCGGTGTATCAGCCCCAGCATTTT. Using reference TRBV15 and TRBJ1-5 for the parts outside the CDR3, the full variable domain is DAMVIQNPRYQVTQFGKPVTLSCSQTLNHNVMYWYQQKSSQAPKLLFHYYDKDFNNEADTPDNFQSRRPNTSFCFLDIRSPGLGDTAMYLCATSRVTSVYQPQHFGDGTRLSIL.

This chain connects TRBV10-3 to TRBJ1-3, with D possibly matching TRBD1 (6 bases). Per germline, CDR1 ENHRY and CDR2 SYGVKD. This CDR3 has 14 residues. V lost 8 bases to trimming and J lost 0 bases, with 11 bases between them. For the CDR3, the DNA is TGTGCCATCGGACAGAGTAGCTCTGGAAACACCATATATTTT. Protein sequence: CAIGQSSSGNTIYF.

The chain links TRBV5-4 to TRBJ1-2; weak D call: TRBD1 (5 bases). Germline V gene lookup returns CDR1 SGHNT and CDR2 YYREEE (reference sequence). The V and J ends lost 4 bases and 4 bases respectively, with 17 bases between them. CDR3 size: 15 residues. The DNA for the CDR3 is TGTGCCAGCAGCCCGGGGGGAGGGTTGGGCTATGGCTACACCTTC. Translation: CASSPGGGLGYGYTF.

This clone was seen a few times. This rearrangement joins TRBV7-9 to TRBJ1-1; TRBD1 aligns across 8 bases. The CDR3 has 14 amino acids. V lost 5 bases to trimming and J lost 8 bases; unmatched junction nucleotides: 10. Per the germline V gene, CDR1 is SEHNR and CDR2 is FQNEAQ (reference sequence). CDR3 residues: CASSVLGTGTEAFF. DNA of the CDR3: TGTGCCAGCAGCGTGTTAGGGACAGGTACCGAAGCTTTCTTT.

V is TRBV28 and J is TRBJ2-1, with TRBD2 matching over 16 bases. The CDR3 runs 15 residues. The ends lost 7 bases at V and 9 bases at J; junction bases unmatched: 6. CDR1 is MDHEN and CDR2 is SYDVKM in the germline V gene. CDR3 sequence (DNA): TGTGCCAGCATGGGACTAGCGGGAGGGGATGGTGAGCAGTTCTTC. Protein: CASMGLAGGDGEQFF.

The CDR3 here is CSVAGGGETQYF. The CDR3 region has the DNA TGCAGCGTAGCAGGGGGCGGGGAGACCCAGTACTTC. The chain is built from TRBV29-1 and TRBJ2-5; 8 bases line up with TRBD1. Germline CDR1 reads SQVTM; CDR2 reads ANQGSEA. The CDR3 runs to 12 residues. The V gene end was trimmed by 6 bases and the J gene end by 5 bases; junction bases not matched to a gene: 5.

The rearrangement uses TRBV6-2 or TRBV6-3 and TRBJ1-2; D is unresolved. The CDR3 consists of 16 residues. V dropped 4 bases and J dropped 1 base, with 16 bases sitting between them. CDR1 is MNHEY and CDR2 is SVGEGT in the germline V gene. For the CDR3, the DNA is TGTGCCAGCAGTTTAAGTTCTCCGGAGATTAACTATGGCTACACCTTC. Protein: CASSLSSPEINYGYTF.

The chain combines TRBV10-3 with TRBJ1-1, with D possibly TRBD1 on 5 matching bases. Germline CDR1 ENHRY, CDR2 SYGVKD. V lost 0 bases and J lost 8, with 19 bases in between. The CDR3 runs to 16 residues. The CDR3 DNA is TGTGCCATCAGTGAGTCCGGGGGAATCAGTTCGGGGGAAGCTTTCTTT. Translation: CAISESGGISSGEAFF.

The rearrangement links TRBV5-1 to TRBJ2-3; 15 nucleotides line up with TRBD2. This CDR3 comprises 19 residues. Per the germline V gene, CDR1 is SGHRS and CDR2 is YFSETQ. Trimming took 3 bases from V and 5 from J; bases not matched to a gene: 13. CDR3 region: CASSSGLAGGLMQIDTQYF. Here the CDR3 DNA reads TGCGCCAGCAGCTCCGGACTAGCGGGAGGGTTAATGCAGATAGATACGCAGTATTTT.